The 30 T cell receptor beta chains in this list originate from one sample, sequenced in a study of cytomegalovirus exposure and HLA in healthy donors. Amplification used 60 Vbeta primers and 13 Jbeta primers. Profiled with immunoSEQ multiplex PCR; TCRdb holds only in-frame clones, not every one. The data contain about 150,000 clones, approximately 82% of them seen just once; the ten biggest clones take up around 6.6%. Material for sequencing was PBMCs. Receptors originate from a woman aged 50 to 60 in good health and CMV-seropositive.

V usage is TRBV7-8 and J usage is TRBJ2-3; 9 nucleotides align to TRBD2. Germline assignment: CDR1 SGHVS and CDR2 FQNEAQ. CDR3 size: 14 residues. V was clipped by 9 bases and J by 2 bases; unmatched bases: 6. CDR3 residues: CASGLAGTTDTQYF. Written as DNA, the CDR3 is TGTGCCAGTGGGCTAGCGGGGACCACAGATACGCAGTATTTT.

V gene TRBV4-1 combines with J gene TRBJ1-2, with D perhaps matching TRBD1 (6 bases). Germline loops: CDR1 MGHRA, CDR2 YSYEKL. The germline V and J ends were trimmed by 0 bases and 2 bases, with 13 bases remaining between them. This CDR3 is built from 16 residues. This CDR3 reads CASSQDLNRVNYGYTF. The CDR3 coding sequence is TGCGCCAGCAGCCAAGATCTTAACAGGGTGAACTATGGCTACACCTTC.

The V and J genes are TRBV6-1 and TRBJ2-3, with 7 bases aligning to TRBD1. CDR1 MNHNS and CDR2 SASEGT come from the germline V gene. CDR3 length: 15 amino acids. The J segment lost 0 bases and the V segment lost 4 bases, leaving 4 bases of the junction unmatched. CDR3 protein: CASSGGTASTDTQYF. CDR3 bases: TGTGCCAGCAGTGGGGGGACAGCTAGCACAGATACGCAGTATTTT.

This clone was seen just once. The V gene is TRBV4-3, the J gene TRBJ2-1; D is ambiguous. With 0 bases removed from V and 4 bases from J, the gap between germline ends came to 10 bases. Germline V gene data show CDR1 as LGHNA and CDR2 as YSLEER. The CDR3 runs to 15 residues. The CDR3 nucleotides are TGCGCCAGCAGCCAAGATTGGCTGACTTACAATGAGCAGTTCTTC. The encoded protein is CASSQDWLTYNEQFF.

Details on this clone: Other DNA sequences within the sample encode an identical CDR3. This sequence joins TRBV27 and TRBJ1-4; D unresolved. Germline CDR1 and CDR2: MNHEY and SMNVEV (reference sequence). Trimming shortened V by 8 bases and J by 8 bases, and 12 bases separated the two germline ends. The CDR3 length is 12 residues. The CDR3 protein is CASGWTYEKLFF. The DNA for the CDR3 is TGTGCCAGCGGTTGGACTTACGAAAAACTGTTTTTT.

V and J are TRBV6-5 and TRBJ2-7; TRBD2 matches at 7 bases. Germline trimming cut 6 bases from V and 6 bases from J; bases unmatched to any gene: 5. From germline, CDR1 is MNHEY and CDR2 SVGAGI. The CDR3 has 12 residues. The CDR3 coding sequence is TGTGCCAGCAGCCAAGGGAGGGTCGAGCAGTACTTC. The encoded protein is CASSQGRVEQYF.

In DNA, the CDR3 is TGTGCCAGCAGCCCCACGGGGGACCAGTACTCCTACAATGAGCAGTTCTTC. Its protein is CASSPTGDQYSYNEQFF. V usage is TRBV7-3 and J usage is TRBJ2-1, with D perhaps matching TRBD2 (6 bases). Germline assignment: CDR1 SGHTA and CDR2 FQGTGA. The V and J ends lost 5 bases and 0 bases respectively, with 17 bases between them. The CDR3 runs to 17 residues. The full variable domain, in which reference TRBV7-3 and TRBJ2-1 provide the parts outside the CDR3, is GAGVSQTPSNKVTEKGKYVELRCDPISGHTALYWYRQSLGQGPEFLIYFQGTGAADDSGLPNDRFFAVRPEGSVSTLKIQRTERGDSAVYLCASSPTGDQYSYNEQFFGPGTRLTVL.

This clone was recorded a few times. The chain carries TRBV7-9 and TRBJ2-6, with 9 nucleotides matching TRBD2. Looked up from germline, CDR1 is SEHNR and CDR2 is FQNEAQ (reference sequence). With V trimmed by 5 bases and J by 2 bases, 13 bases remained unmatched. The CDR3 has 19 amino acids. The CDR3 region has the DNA TGTGCCAGCAGCCCCAGCGGTAGCGGGGGAACTCCTGGGGCCAACGTCCTGACTTTC. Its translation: CASSPSGSGGTPGANVLTF.

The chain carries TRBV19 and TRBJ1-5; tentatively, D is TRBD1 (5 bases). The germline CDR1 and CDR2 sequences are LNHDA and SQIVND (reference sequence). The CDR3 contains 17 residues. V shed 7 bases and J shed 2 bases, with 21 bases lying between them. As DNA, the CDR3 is TGTGCCAGTACCTCTAGGGGTTCGGAAGGTGGCAATCAGCCCCAGCATTTT. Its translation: CASTSRGSEGGNQPQHF.

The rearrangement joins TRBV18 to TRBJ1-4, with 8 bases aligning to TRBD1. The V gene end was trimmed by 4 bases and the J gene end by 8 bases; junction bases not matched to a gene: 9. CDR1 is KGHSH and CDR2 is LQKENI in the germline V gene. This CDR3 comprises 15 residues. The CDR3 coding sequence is TGTGCCAGCTCACGCCGGACAGGGAGTGGGGAAAAACTGTTTTTT. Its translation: CASSRRTGSGEKLFF. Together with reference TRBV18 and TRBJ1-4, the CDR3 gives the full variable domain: NAGVMQNPRHLVRRRGQEARLRCSPMKGHSHVYWYRQLPEEGLKFMVYLQKENIIDESGMPKERFSAEFPKEGPSILRIQQVVRGDSAAYFCASSRRTGSGEKLFFGSGTQLSVL.

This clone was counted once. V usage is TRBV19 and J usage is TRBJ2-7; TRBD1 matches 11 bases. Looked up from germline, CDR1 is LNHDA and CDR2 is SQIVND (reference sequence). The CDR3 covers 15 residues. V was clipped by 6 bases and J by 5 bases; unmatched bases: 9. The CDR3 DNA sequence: TGTGCCAGTAGGGCCCAGGGACAGGGGGTCCACGAGCAGTACTTC. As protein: CASRAQGQGVHEQYF.

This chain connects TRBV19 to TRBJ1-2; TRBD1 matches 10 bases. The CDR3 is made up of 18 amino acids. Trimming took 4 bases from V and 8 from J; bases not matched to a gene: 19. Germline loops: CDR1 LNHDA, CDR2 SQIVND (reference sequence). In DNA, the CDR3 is TGTGCCAGTAGTAGTACATCTGCCCTCCGGGACAGGGGAAAAGGCTACACCTTC. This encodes CASSSTSALRDRGKGYTF.

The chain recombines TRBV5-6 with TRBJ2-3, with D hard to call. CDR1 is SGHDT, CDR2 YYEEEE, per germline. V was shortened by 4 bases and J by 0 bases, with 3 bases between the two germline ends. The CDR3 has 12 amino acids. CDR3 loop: CASSRSTDTQYF. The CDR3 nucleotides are TGTGCCAGCAGCCGGAGCACAGATACGCAGTATTTT.

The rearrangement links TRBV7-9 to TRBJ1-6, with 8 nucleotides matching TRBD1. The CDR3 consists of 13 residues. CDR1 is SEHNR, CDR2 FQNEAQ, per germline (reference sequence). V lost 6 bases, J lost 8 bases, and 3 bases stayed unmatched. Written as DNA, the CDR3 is TGTGCCAGCAGGGCAGGGGGCGATTCACCCCTCCACTTT. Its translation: CASRAGGDSPLHF.

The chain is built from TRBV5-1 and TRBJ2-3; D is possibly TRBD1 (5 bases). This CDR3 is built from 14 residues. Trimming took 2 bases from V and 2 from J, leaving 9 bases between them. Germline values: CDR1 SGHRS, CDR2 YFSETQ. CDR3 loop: CASSFDSNTDTQYF. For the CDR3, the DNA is TGCGCCAGCAGCTTCGACAGTAACACAGATACGCAGTATTTT. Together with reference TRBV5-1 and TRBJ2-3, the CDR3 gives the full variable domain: KAGVTQTPRYLIKTRGQQVTLSCSPISGHRSVSWYQQTPGQGLQFLFEYFSETQRNKGNFPGRFSGRQFSNSRSEMNVSTLELGDSALYLCASSFDSNTDTQYFGPGTRLTVL.

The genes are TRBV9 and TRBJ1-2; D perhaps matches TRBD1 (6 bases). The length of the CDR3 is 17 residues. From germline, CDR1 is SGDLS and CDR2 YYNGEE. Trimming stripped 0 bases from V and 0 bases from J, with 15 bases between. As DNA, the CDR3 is TGTGCCAGCAGCGTAGACAGGGCAGGAGGTCCTAACTATGGCTACACCTTC. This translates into CASSVDRAGGPNYGYTF.

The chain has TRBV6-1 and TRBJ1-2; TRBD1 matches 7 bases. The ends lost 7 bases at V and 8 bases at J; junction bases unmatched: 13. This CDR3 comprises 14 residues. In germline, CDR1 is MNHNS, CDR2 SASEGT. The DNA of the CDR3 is TGTGCCAGCACTTCGGGACAGCGGAAGGGAGGCTACACCTTC. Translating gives CASTSGQRKGGYTF.

The CDR3 reads CASSMGGNNYGYTF. The CDR3 DNA follows: TGTGCCAGTAGTATGGGCGGGAACAACTATGGCTACACCTTC. The chain links TRBV19 to TRBJ1-2; D is ambiguous. CDR3 length equals 14 residues. Trimming removed 3 bases at V and 2 bases at J, with 10 bases between. Looked up from germline, CDR1 is LNHDA and CDR2 is SQIVND (reference sequence).

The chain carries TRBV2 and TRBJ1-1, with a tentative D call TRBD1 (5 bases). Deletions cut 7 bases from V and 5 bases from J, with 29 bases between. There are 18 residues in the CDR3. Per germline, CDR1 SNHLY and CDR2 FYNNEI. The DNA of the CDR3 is TGTGCCAGCAAGTACCAGGCGACAGAGGCGGTACTCGGTACTGAAGCTTTCTTT. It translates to CASKYQATEAVLGTEAFF.

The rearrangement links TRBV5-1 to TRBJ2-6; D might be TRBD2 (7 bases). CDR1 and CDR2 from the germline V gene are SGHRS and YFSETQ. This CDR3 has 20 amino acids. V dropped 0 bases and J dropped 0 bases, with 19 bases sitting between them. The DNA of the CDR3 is TGCGCCAGCAGCTTGGCCCGAGTGGGGGGGCTCCTCTCTGGGGCCAACGTCCTGACTTTC. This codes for CASSLARVGGLLSGANVLTF.

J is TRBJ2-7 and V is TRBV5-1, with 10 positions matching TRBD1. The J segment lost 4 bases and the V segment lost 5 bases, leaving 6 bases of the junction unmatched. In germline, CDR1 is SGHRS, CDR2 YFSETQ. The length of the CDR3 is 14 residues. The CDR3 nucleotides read TGCGCCAGCAGACGTGGACAGGGGGTATACGAGCAGTACTTC. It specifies CASRRGQGVYEQYF.

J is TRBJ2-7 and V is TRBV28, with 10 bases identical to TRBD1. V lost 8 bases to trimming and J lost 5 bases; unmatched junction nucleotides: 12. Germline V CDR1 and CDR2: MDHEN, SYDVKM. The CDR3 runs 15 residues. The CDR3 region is CASLTPGQGSHEQYF. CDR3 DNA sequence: TGTGCCAGCCTTACGCCGGGACAGGGGTCCCACGAGCAGTACTTC.

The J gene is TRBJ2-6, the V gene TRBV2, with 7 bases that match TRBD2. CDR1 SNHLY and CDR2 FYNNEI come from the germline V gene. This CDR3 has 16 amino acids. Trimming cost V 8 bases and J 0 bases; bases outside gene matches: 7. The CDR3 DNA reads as TGTGCCAGCTACTATGGGGGGGGCTCTGGGGCCAACGTCCTGACTTTC. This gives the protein CASYYGGGSGANVLTF.

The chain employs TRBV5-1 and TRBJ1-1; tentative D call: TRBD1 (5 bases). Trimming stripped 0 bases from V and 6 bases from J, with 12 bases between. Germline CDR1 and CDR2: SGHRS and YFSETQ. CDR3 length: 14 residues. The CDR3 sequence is CASSLAGGDAEAFF. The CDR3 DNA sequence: TGCGCCAGCAGCTTGGCCGGGGGGGACGCTGAAGCTTTCTTT.

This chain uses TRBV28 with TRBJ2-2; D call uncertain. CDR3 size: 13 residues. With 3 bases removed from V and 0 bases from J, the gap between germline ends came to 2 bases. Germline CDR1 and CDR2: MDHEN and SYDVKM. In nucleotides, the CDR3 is TGTGCCAGCAGTTTCGCGAACACCGGGGAGCTGTTTTTT. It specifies CASSFANTGELFF.

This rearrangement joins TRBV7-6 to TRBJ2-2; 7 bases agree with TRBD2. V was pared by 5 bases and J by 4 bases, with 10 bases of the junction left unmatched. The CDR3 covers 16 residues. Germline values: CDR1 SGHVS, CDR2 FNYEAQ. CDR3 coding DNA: TGTGCCAGCAGCCTGGAGGGAGCGGGGACCACCGGGGAGCTGTTTTTT. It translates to CASSLEGAGTTGELFF. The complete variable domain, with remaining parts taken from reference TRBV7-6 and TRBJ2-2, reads GAGVSQSPRYKVTKRGQDVALRCDPISGHVSLYWYRQALGQGPEFLTYFNYEAQQDKSGLPNDRFSAERPEGSISTLTIQRTEQRDSAMYRCASSLEGAGTTGELFFGEGSRLTVL.

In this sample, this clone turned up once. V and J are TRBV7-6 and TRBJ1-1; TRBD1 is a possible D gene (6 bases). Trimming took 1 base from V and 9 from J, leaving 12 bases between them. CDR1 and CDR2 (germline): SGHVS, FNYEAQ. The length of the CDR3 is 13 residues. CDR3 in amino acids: CASSLGQDSKAFF. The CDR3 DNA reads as TGTGCCAGCAGCTTAGGACAGGATTCAAAAGCTTTCTTT.

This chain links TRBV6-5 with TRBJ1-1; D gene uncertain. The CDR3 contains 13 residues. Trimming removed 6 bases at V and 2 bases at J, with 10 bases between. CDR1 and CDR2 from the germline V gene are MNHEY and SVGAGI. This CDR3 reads CASSPRGNTEAFF. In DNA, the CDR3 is TGTGCCAGCAGCCCCCGGGGAAACACTGAAGCTTTCTTT.

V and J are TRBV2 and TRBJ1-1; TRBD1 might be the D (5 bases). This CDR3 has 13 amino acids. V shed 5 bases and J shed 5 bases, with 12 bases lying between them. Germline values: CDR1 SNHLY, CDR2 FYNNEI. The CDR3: CASSPIGGTEAFF. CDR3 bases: TGTGCCAGCAGTCCAATCGGGGGAACTGAAGCTTTCTTT.

Here the CDR3 reads CASSSKGGRTEAFF. DNA for the CDR3: TGTGCCAGCAGTTCTAAAGGGGGCAGGACTGAAGCTTTCTTT. V gene TRBV28 combines with J gene TRBJ1-1; TRBD1 aligns across 7 bases. V was pared by 4 bases and J by 5 bases, with 7 bases of the junction left unmatched. The CDR3 length is 14 residues. Germline V lookup: CDR1 MDHEN, CDR2 SYDVKM.